The 20 T cell receptor beta chains reported below all come from one sample, sequenced in a study of radiotherapy plus CTLA-4 blockade in lung cancer. The method was immunoSEQ multiplex PCR; TCRdb's version includes in-frame clones alone and lacks a portion of them. In the table there are about 50,000 clones, approximately 84% of which are singletons. The sample consisted of peripheral blood, taken from a patient treated with radiotherapy plus ipilimumab. The receptors here all came from a human donor with non-small cell lung cancer whose response to radiotherapy plus ipilimumab could not be evaluated.

The chain recombines TRBV12-5 with TRBJ2-7; 10 bases agree with TRBD2. The V gene end was trimmed by 3 bases and the J gene end by 3 bases; junction bases not matched to a gene: 8. This CDR3 comprises 16 residues. CDR1 is LGHNT, CDR2 FRNRAP, per germline. As DNA, the CDR3 is TGTGCTAGTGGTTTTAGGCTAGCGGGAGTAAGCTACGAGCAGTACTTC. The encoded protein is CASGFRLAGVSYEQYF.

This chain links TRBV10-3 with TRBJ1-1, with TRBD1 as a possible D gene (6 bases). The CDR3 sequence is 14 residues long. From germline, CDR1 is ENHRY and CDR2 SYGVKD. Trimming shortened V by 4 bases and J by 3 bases, and 12 bases separated the two germline ends. Written as DNA, the CDR3 is TGTGCCATCAGTGTACGGGGGGCGGACACTGAAGCTTTCTTT. Its protein product is CAISVRGADTEAFF.

V is TRBV9 and J is TRBJ1-5; D gene ambiguous. Trimming took off 0 bases at V and 7 bases at J, with 14 bases between the two ends. Germline CDR1 SGDLS, CDR2 YYNGEE. The CDR3 covers 15 residues. The DNA for the CDR3 is TGTGCCAGCAGCGTAGCGGGCGGGGAACACCAGCCCCAGCATTTT. It encodes CASSVAGGEHQPQHF.

The chain couples TRBV7-3 to TRBJ2-1, with TRBD2 identical over 10 bases. The CDR3 contains 19 residues. J gave up 3 bases and V 2 bases, and 13 bases lay outside the gene matches. The germline gives CDR1 SGHTA, CDR2 FQGTGA. The CDR3 loop reads CASSLVWGPTSGIYNEQFF. Here the CDR3 DNA reads TGTGCCAGCAGCTTAGTTTGGGGCCCAACTAGCGGGATCTACAATGAGCAGTTCTTC.

This clone was recorded a few times. The chain recombines TRBV6-6 with TRBJ2-7, with D unclear. CDR1 and CDR2 (germline): MNHNY, SVGAGI (reference sequence). Deletions cut 2 bases from V and 6 bases from J, with 20 bases between. This CDR3 has 16 amino acids. CDR3 region: CASSYVQGGAPSEQYF. For the CDR3, the DNA is TGTGCCAGCAGTTACGTCCAAGGCGGCGCCCCATCCGAGCAGTACTTC.

The chain uses TRBV30 and TRBJ2-2, with 7 bases fitting TRBD1. J was trimmed by 0 bases and V by 2 bases; bases with no gene match: 6. This CDR3 comprises 16 residues. Germline V gives CDR1 GTSNPN, CDR2 SVGIG (reference sequence). The DNA of the CDR3 is TGTGCCTGGAGTCCCTCCGGGACAGCGAACACCGGGGAGCTGTTTTTT. This codes for CAWSPSGTANTGELFF.

The V gene is TRBV19, the J gene TRBJ1-5, with TRBD1 matching over 9 bases. Trimming removed 3 bases from V and 4 bases from J; junction bases left unmatched: 10. The CDR3 consists of 17 residues. Germline assignment: CDR1 LNHDA and CDR2 SQIVND (reference sequence). CDR3 sequence: CASSILGQGSRNQPQHF. The CDR3 coding sequence is TGTGCCAGTAGTATTTTGGGACAGGGTTCTAGGAATCAGCCCCAGCATTTT.

In DNA form, the CDR3 reads TGCGCCAGCAGCCAAAAATATGCAGGGAACACTGAAGCTTTCTTT. It specifies CASSQKYAGNTEAFF. The chain recombines TRBV4-3 with TRBJ1-1; D is unclear. Germline lookup yields CDR1 LGHNA and CDR2 YSLEER. This CDR3 is built from 15 residues. V lost 2 bases to trimming and J lost 1 base, with 11 bases between them.

The rearrangement links TRBV9 to TRBJ1-5, with D unresolved. With 4 bases removed from V and 2 bases from J, the gap between germline ends came to 28 bases. Per germline, CDR1 SGDLS and CDR2 YYNGEE. The length of the CDR3 is 20 residues. This CDR3 reads CASSSRAAPRSGQGNQPQHF. The CDR3 DNA is TGTGCCAGCAGCTCCCGTGCGGCGCCTAGGAGCGGGCAAGGCAATCAGCCCCAGCATTTT.

The CDR3 region is CASRQYFSTDTQYF. The DNA of the CDR3 is TGTGCCAGTCGACAGTATTTCAGCACAGATACGCAGTATTTT. The gene calls are TRBV6-5 and TRBJ2-3; D perhaps matches TRBD1 (5 bases). The CDR3 has 14 residues. The V end was cut by 9 bases, the J end by 0 bases, with 13 bases between. Per the germline V gene, CDR1 is MNHEY and CDR2 is SVGAGI.

This clone was found once. The chain has TRBV5-4 and TRBJ2-7; D possibly corresponds to TRBD1 (6 bases). Trimming left V 4 bases short and J 6 bases short, with 20 bases between. The CDR3 spans 15 residues. Germline V lookup: CDR1 SGHNT, CDR2 YYREEE (reference sequence). CDR3 in amino acids: CASSNTGTIRLEQYF. The CDR3 nucleotides are TGTGCCAGCAGCAATACCGGGACAATCCGTCTCGAGCAGTACTTC.

The V gene is TRBV6-6, the J gene TRBJ1-2; 7 positions agree with TRBD1. The junction had 5 bases not matched to a gene; V was cut back by 3 bases and J by 4 bases. The germline gives CDR1 MNHNY, CDR2 SVGAGI (reference sequence). The CDR3 contains 14 residues. The CDR3 sequence: CASSYNGQAYGYTF. The CDR3 DNA sequence: TGTGCCAGCAGTTATAACGGACAGGCCTATGGCTACACCTTC.

The rearrangement joins TRBV7-8 to TRBJ2-7, with D possibly TRBD1 on 5 matching bases. Trimming stripped 6 bases from V and 2 bases from J, with 8 bases between. The CDR3 is 12 residues long. Germline V gene lookup returns CDR1 SGHVS and CDR2 FQNEAQ. CDR3 in DNA: TGTGCCAGCAGGACAGACCCCTACGAGCAGTACTTC. This codes for CASRTDPYEQYF.

The genes are TRBV18 and TRBJ1-3; D perhaps matches TRBD1 (5 bases). CDR1 KGHSH and CDR2 LQKENI come from the germline V gene. This CDR3 is 14 amino acids long. Trimming took off 2 bases at V and 2 bases at J, with 7 bases between the two ends. CDR3 in DNA: TGTGCCAGCTCACCAGGGGCTGCTGGAAACACCATATATTTT. Protein sequence: CASSPGAAGNTIYF. Supplemented by reference TRBV18 and TRBJ1-3, the full variable domain reads NAGVMQNPRHLVRRRGQEARLRCSPMKGHSHVYWYRQLPEEGLKFMVYLQKENIIDESGMPKERFSAEFPKEGPSILRIQQVVRGDSAAYFCASSPGAAGNTIYFGEGSWLTVV.

The gene calls are TRBV5-6 and TRBJ2-7; tentative D call: TRBD2 (5 bases). CDR3 length: 15 residues. Trimming took off 1 base at V and 1 base at J, with 12 bases between the two ends. Germline V gene sequence: CDR1 SGHDT, CDR2 YYEEEE. The DNA of the CDR3 is TGTGCCAGCAGCTTGATGGAGACTAAGTCCTACGAGCAGTACTTC. Translation gives CASSLMETKSYEQYF.

This chain uses TRBV9 with TRBJ2-7; D is unclear. V dropped 0 bases and J dropped 4 bases, with 17 bases sitting between them. Germline V CDR1 and CDR2: SGDLS, YYNGEE. The CDR3 spans 16 residues. The CDR3 bases are TGTGCCAGCAGCGTAGGCCGTTATCCAGTTGATTACGAGCAGTACTTC. Translating gives CASSVGRYPVDYEQYF.

V gene TRBV19 combines with J gene TRBJ1-1; tentatively, D is TRBD1 (5 bases). The CDR3 is made up of 13 amino acids. V lost 6 bases to trimming and J lost 0 bases, with 8 bases between them. Germline lookup yields CDR1 LNHDA and CDR2 SQIVND (reference sequence). CDR3 in DNA: TGTGCCAGTAGGGGGCAGGTGAACACTGAAGCTTTCTTT. Protein sequence: CASRGQVNTEAFF.

This clone has only one observation. The rearrangement links TRBV27 to TRBJ1-1; D is unresolved. Trimming took off 4 bases at V and 0 bases at J, with 12 bases between the two ends. Germline-derived CDR1 and CDR2 are MNHEY and SMNVEV (reference sequence). The CDR3 consists of 15 residues. The CDR3 sequence is CASSWSNQMNTEAFF. As DNA, the CDR3 is TGTGCCAGCAGTTGGTCCAACCAGATGAACACTGAAGCTTTCTTT.

The chain is built from TRBV5-4 and TRBJ1-1, with a weak D call TRBD1 (6 bases). V shed 5 bases and J shed 1 base, with 15 bases lying between them. The CDR3 totals 15 residues. In germline, CDR1 is SGHNT, CDR2 YYREEE (reference sequence). The CDR3 spells CASRVGGAGNTEAFF. The DNA of the CDR3 is TGTGCCAGCAGGGTAGGGGGGGCGGGGAACACTGAAGCTTTCTTT.

The CDR3 DNA is TGTGCCAGCAGTGAAGGAGGCAGGGGGTGGGAGCAGTACTTC. Residues: CASSEGGRGWEQYF. V gene TRBV6-1 combines with J gene TRBJ2-7; 7 nucleotides match TRBD1. This CDR3 has 14 amino acids. Trimming took 1 base from V and 7 from J; bases not matched to a gene: 7. Germline assignment: CDR1 MNHNS and CDR2 SASEGT.